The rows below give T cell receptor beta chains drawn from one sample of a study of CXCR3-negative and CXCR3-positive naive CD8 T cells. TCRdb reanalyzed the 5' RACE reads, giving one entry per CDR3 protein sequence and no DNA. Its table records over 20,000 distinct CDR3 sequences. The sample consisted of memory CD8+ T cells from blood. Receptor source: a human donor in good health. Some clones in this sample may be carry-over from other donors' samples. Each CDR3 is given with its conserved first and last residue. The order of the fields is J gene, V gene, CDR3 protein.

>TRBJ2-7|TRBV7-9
CASSHRAEKSYEQYF
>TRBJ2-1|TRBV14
CASSQIGTAYNEQFF
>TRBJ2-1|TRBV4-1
CASSPDHWTGLEQFF
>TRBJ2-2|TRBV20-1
CSARDYGLAGGSNTGELFF
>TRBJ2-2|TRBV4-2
CASSQVGLAGNTGELFF
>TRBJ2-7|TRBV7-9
CASSLSYEQYF
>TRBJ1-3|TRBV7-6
CASSSQTEDSGSTIYF
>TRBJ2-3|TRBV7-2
CASRDWITADTQYF
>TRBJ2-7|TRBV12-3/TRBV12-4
CASRPGQFYEQYF
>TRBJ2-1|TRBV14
CASTRQGENNEQSF
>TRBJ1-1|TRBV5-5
CASSLERNTEAFF
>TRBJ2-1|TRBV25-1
CASSDSYNEQFF
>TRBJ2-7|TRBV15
CATSRDTSGRTYEQYF
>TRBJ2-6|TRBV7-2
CASSLETPGQRVSGANVLTF
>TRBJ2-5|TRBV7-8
CASSLAGGLGETQYF